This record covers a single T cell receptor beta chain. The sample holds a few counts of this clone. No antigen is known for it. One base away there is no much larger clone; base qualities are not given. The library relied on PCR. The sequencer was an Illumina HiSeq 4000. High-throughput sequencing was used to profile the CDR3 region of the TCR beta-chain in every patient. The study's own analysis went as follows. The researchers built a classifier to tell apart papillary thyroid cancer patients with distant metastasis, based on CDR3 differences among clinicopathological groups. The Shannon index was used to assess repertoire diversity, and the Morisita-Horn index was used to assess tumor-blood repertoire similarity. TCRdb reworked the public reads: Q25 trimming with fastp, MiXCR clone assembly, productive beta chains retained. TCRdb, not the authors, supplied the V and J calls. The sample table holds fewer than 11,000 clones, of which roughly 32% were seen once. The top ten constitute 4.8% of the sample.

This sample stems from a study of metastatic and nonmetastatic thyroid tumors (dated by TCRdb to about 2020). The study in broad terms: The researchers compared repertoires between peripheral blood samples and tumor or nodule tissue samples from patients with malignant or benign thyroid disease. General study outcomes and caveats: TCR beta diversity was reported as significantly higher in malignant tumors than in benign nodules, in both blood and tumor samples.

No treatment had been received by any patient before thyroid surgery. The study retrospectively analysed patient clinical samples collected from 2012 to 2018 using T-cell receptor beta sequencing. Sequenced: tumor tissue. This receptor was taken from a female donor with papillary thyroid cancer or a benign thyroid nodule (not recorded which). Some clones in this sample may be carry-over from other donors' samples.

The DNA reads as follows: TGCGCCAGCAGCCAAGGGCGGACTAGCGACTCCTACGAGCAGTACTTC. Translation gives CASSQGRTSDSYEQYF. Recombination linked TRBV4-1 to TRBJ2-7, with TRBD2 matching 9 junction bases. The CDR3 spans 16 residues, from the cysteine through the phenylalanine. CDR3 DNA is the only sequence kept; it has 48 bases, read in frame from the first base. The germline V gene supplies CDR1 MGHRA and CDR2 YSYEKL. Trimming takes 1 base off V and 0 bases off J; junction bases not matched to a gene: 4.